One and the same sample provided the 10 T cell receptor beta chains below, sequenced in a study of blood T cell repertoires in COVID-19. Here immunoSEQ multiplex PCR was the method, and the copy in TCRdb shows in-frame clones only, minus some. The sample carries some 83,000 clones, approximately 86% recorded once. The sequencing sample was made of peripheral blood. These receptors all come from a man at least 80 years old with active or convalescent COVID-19.

The rearrangement links TRBV7-2 to TRBJ2-1; 12 positions match TRBD2. This CDR3 region has 18 residues. CDR1 and CDR2 (germline): SGHTA, FQGNSA. With V trimmed by 3 bases and J by 10 bases, 16 bases remained unmatched. CDR3 nucleotides: TGTGCCAGCAGCTTCGGTGCTAGCGGGGGGGCAGCAGCGAGGGAGCAGTTCTTC. Its protein product is CASSFGASGGAAAREQFF. The variable domain in full, with the rest retrieved from reference TRBV7-2 and TRBJ2-1, is GAGVSQSPSNKVTEKGKDVELRCDPISGHTALYWYRQSLGQGLEFLIYFQGNSAPDKSGLPSDRFSAERTGGSVSTLTIQRTQQEDSAVYLCASSFGASGGAAAREQFFGPGTRLTVL.

V gene TRBV7-8 combines with J gene TRBJ2-2, with 7 bases lining up with TRBD2. Germline CDR1 reads SGHVS; CDR2 reads FQNEAQ. There are 16 residues in the CDR3. Trimming at V came to 3 bases and at J to 6 bases, leaving 10 bases not matched to a gene. The DNA for the CDR3 is TGTGCCAGCAGCTTTGACGGCGGGAGTTTGGCCGGGGAGCTGTTTTTT. This gives the protein CASSFDGGSLAGELFF.

A single count supports this clone. This chain joins TRBV7-3 and TRBJ2-1; TRBD2 aligns across 7 bases. Trimming removed 7 bases from V and 5 bases from J; junction bases left unmatched: 11. The V gene's germline CDR1 is SGHTA and CDR2 FQGTGA. This CDR3 has 15 residues. The CDR3 region has the DNA TGTGCCAGCACCACTAGACTAGCCCTACACAATGAGCAGTTCTTC. Its translation is CASTTRLALHNEQFF.

The chain employs TRBV6-1 and TRBJ2-1, with D perhaps matching TRBD1 (5 bases). The CDR3 consists of 14 residues. V lost 1 base and J lost 3, with 7 bases in between. Germline values: CDR1 MNHNS, CDR2 SASEGT. CDR3 sequence: CASSEDRNYNEQFF. The CDR3 DNA follows: TGTGCCAGCAGTGAAGACAGGAACTACAATGAGCAGTTCTTC.

This clone was counted only a few times. The chain recombines TRBV6-5 with TRBJ2-2; D uncertain. V was cut by 5 bases and J by 6 bases, with 10 bases left in between. Per the germline V gene, CDR1 is MNHEY and CDR2 is SVGAGI. CDR3 length: 13 residues. The CDR3 DNA follows: TGTGCCAGCAGTCCCGACATCTCCGGGGAGCTGTTTTTT. It is translated as CASSPDISGELFF.

On this clone: The identical CDR3 is also encoded by other nucleotide sequences in the sample. The chain carries TRBV18 and TRBJ2-5, with D maybe TRBD1 (5 bases). CDR1 is KGHSH, CDR2 LQKENI, per germline. There are 13 residues in the CDR3. V shed 3 bases and J shed 5 bases, with 10 bases lying between them. The chain's CDR3 is CASSPGQGETQYF. Written as DNA, the CDR3 is TGTGCCAGCTCACCGGGTCAGGGCGAGACCCAGTACTTC.

J is TRBJ2-3 and V is TRBV6-5; 7 positions agree with TRBD1. The germline gives CDR1 MNHEY, CDR2 SVGAGI. V lost 8 bases to trimming and J lost 4 bases; unmatched junction nucleotides: 9. The CDR3 consists of 14 residues. CDR3 residues: CASEGGLYADTQYF. CDR3 DNA sequence: TGTGCCAGCGAAGGGGGCTTATACGCAGATACGCAGTATTTT.

The CDR3 coding sequence is TGTGCCAGTAGTATCGACCCCGCCGGGACAGGGGCCTATGGCTACACCTTC. This gives the protein CASSIDPAGTGAYGYTF. This chain connects TRBV19 to TRBJ1-2; 10 bases fit TRBD1. The J segment lost 4 bases and the V segment lost 3 bases, leaving 11 bases of the junction unmatched. This CDR3 is 17 amino acids long. Germline CDR1 is LNHDA and CDR2 is SQIVND (reference sequence).

This chain joins TRBV30 and TRBJ2-5, with a tentative D call TRBD1 (6 bases). Germline lookup yields CDR1 GTSNPN and CDR2 SVGIG (reference sequence). The V gene lost 0 bases and the J gene lost 4 bases, with 15 bases spanning the gap. The length of the CDR3 is 15 residues. CDR3 nucleotides: TGTGCCTGGAGTGTAGGGGGTTTTCTCAGAGAGACCCAGTACTTC. Protein: CAWSVGGFLRETQYF.

In this sample, this clone turned up once. The V and J genes are TRBV28 and TRBJ2-5; weak D call: TRBD1 (6 bases). The CDR3 runs 15 residues. CDR1 MDHEN and CDR2 SYDVKM come from the germline V gene. V was pared by 4 bases and J by 1 base, with 13 bases between. The CDR3 spells CASSSRTDRQETQYF. CDR3 in DNA: TGTGCCAGCAGTTCGCGGACAGATCGCCAAGAGACCCAGTACTTC. Using reference TRBV28 and TRBJ2-5 for the parts outside the CDR3, the full variable domain is DVKVTQSSRYLVKRTGEKVFLECVQDMDHENMFWYRQDPGLGLRLIYFSYDVKMKEKGDIPEGYSVSREKKERFSLILESASTNQTSMYLCASSSRTDRQETQYFGPGTRLLVL.